These T cell receptor beta chains were read from a single sample in a study of blood T cell repertoires in COVID-19. The assay was immunoSEQ multiplex PCR, and TCRdb's table has in-frame clones only and misses some. The table records roughly 100,000 clones, around nine tenths of them present only once. Sequences were obtained from peripheral blood. All receptors derive from a woman in her fifties or sixties with COVID-19, enrolled during active disease. Both conserved end residues are part of each CDR3. Each record gives: J gene, V gene, D gene, clone size, CDR3 DNA, CDR3 protein. D genes are given only for firm matches. Only some rows state a clone size, as once, few, many or a class for expanded clones.

TRBJ2-3	TRBV10-2	NA	NA	TGCGCCAGCAGTGCCAAAGATACGCAGTATTTT	CASSAKDTQYF
TRBJ2-1	TRBV11-2	TRBD2	NA	TGTGCCAGCAGCTCGCGGGGGGCCTCCTACAATGAGCAGTTCTTC	CASSSRGASYNEQFF
TRBJ1-4	TRBV2	NA	NA	TGTGCCAGCAGTGAATGGGGGGTTAATGAAAAACTGTTTTTT	CASSEWGVNEKLFF
TRBJ1-5	TRBV7-2	NA	NA	TGTGCCAGCAGCTTAGAAGCCTGGGGGGGGGATCAGCCCCAGCATTTT	CASSLEAWGGDQPQHF
TRBJ1-3	TRBV6-5	TRBD1	NA	TGTGCCAGCACCATGACAGGGGGCGCGGACACCATATATTTT	CASTMTGGADTIYF
TRBJ2-7	TRBV19	NA	NA	TGTGCCAGTAGTATGATGAGAAACTCTTACGAGCAGTACTTC	CASSMMRNSYEQYF
TRBJ2-3	TRBV11-2	NA	NA	TGTGCCAGCAGCTTAGACGGCGGAGCCCTTGCCTATAGCACAGATACGCAGTATTTT	CASSLDGGALAYSTDTQYF
TRBJ1-2	TRBV7-2	NA	NA	TGTGCCAGCAGCTTAGATCAGTCAACGTATGGCTACACCTTC	CASSLDQSTYGYTF
TRBJ1-2	TRBV27	TRBD1	NA	TGTGCCAGCAGTCCTCAGACAGGGGCGGGGAATGGCTACACCTTC	CASSPQTGAGNGYTF
TRBJ1-5	TRBV6-2/TRBV6-3	TRBD1	NA	TGTGCCAGCAGCCCTGACAGGGGGGCGCCTGGACAGCCCCAGCATTTT	CASSPDRGAPGQPQHF
TRBJ2-1	TRBV5-4	NA	once	TGTGCCAGCAGCAACGGGGGAGACTACAATGAGCAGTTCTTC	CASSNGGDYNEQFF
TRBJ2-3	TRBV19	NA	NA	TGTGCCAGTAGTGTCAGGGTTACAACTAGCACAGATACGCAGTATTTT	CASSVRVTTSTDTQYF
TRBJ1-2	TRBV28	NA	NA	TGTGCCAGCAGTTTTAAGTTCAGTAACTATGGCTACACCTTC	CASSFKFSNYGYTF
TRBJ1-6	TRBV5-1	TRBD1	NA	TGCGCCAGCAGCTCCTCCGGGACAGGGGTCTCACCCCTCCACTTT	CASSSSGTGVSPLHF
TRBJ1-6	TRBV27	NA	NA	TGTGCCAGCAGTCCTTTACGACAGAATTCACCCCTCCACTTT	CASSPLRQNSPLHF
TRBJ2-5	TRBV3-1/TRBV3-2	TRBD1	once	TGTGCCAGCAGCCAAGATCGGACAGGGGGTCAAGAGACCCAGTACTTC	CASSQDRTGGQETQYF
TRBJ1-2	TRBV3-1/TRBV3-2	NA	once	TGTGCCAGCAGCCAGTCGAACAGGGAAGGAACGCCCTATGGCTACACCTTC	CASSQSNREGTPYGYTF
TRBJ2-3	TRBV9	TRBD2	NA	TGTGCCAGCAGCGTAGGGGCTAGCGGGGGCCCCCACACAGATACGCAGTATTTT	CASSVGASGGPHTDTQYF
TRBJ1-2	TRBV18	TRBD1	NA	TGTGCCAGCTCGGCCGGGACAGGGGAAAACTATGGCTACACCTTC	CASSAGTGENYGYTF
TRBJ1-1	TRBV28	NA	NA	TGTGCCACCGAGGAGGTGAACACTGAAGCTTTCTTT	CATEEVNTEAFF
TRBJ2-5	TRBV5-1	TRBD1	NA	TGCGCCAGCAGCGTCGACAGGGGGCCTAGGTGGGAGACCCAGTACTTC	CASSVDRGPRWETQYF
TRBJ1-2	TRBV19	NA	NA	TGTGCCAGTAGCCCCGGGACACTACTTAACTATGGCTACACCTTC	CASSPGTLLNYGYTF
TRBJ1-4	TRBV4-3	NA	NA	TGCGCCAGCAGCCCTGCGGGAAGCTCAACCTTTAATGAAAAACTGTTTTTT	CASSPAGSSTFNEKLFF
TRBJ1-4	TRBV19	NA	NA	TGTGCCAGTGCCGGGACATCTCATGAAAAACTGTTTTTT	CASAGTSHEKLFF
TRBJ2-2	TRBV4-3	TRBD1	NA	TGCGCCAGCAGCCATCGGACAGGGGATATCGGGGAGCTGTTTTTT	CASSHRTGDIGELFF
TRBJ2-7	TRBV11-3	NA	NA	TGTGCCAGCAGCTTGCGATCCTACGAGCAGTACTTC	CASSLRSYEQYF
TRBJ1-1	TRBV5-1	NA	NA	TGCGCCAGCAGGGGAGGGGCTGACACTGAAGCTTTCTTT	CASRGGADTEAFF
TRBJ2-4	TRBV6-6	TRBD1	once	TGTGCCAGCAGTTTCCGGGACAGGGGGGACATTCAGTACTTC	CASSFRDRGDIQYF
TRBJ1-4	TRBV19	NA	NA	TGTGCCAGTAGTATAGTAACTGATGAAAAACTGTTTTTT	CASSIVTDEKLFF
TRBJ1-2	TRBV10-3	NA	NA	TGTGCCATCCGACCATCCGAGGCTACCTATGGCTACACCTTC	CAIRPSEATYGYTF
TRBJ2-1	TRBV12-2	NA	NA	TGTGCAAGTCGCTTAGGGGAGACTTATAGCTCCTACAATGAGCAGTTCTTC	CASRLGETYSSYNEQFF
TRBJ2-1	TRBV9	TRBD2	NA	TGTGCCAGCAGCCTAAAGGGACTAGCGGTTTACAATGAGCAGTTCTTC	CASSLKGLAVYNEQFF
TRBJ1-5	TRBV28	NA	NA	TGTGCCAGCAAGGGAGGGCTGAGCAATCAGCCCCAGCATTTT	CASKGGLSNQPQHF
TRBJ1-2	TRBV5-6	NA	NA	TGTGCCAGCAGGTCAGGACTGTCCTTCGCCTCCTATGGCTACACCTTC	CASRSGLSFASYGYTF
TRBJ1-2	TRBV5-1	TRBD1	once	TGCGCCAGCAGCTGGGGACAGGATGGCCACACCTTC	CASSWGQDGHTF
TRBJ1-5	TRBV7-9	NA	once	TGTGCCAGCAGCCCAGTGGGGGCCAATCAGCCCCAGCATTTT	CASSPVGANQPQHF
TRBJ1-2	TRBV3-1/TRBV3-2	NA	NA	TGTGCCAGCAGCCAAGATGGGGCACGGCAGGGCAACTATGGCTACACCTTC	CASSQDGARQGNYGYTF
TRBJ2-2	TRBV24-1	NA	NA	TGTGCCACCAGTGATTTGCGGGTGTCGAACACCGGGGAGCTGTTTTTT	CATSDLRVSNTGELFF
TRBJ1-2	TRBV9	TRBD1	NA	TGTGCCAGCACTCCCGGACAGGGGTTAAGCTATGGCTACACCTTC	CASTPGQGLSYGYTF
TRBJ1-4	TRBV19	NA	NA	TGTGCCAGTAGTTACGGCACAGTAATGTTTTTT	CASSYGTVMFF
TRBJ2-1	TRBV11-2	NA	NA	TGTGCCAGCAGCTTCAGGGGCCCCAGGGATGAGCAGTTCTTC	CASSFRGPRDEQFF
TRBJ2-5	TRBV11-2	NA	NA	TGTGCCAGCAGCTTAGGCAGGGGCATCGAGACCCAGTACTTC	CASSLGRGIETQYF
TRBJ2-2	TRBV14	NA	NA	TGTGCCAGCAGCCCGACTCAGGGTCACACCGGGGAGCTGTTTTTT	CASSPTQGHTGELFF
TRBJ2-3	TRBV5-4	TRBD2	NA	TGTGCCAGCAGCCTCTCGGGAGGGACGGATACGCAGTATTTT	CASSLSGGTDTQYF
TRBJ1-2	TRBV2	NA	NA	TGTGCCAGCAACTTTGGACAGTCGGCTGGCTACACCTTC	CASNFGQSAGYTF
TRBJ2-7	TRBV2	TRBD1	NA	TGTGCCAGCAGTGAAGGGACAGGCTCCTACGAGCAGTACTTC	CASSEGTGSYEQYF
TRBJ2-1	TRBV28	TRBD2	NA	TGTGCCAGCAGTTCCCCCCCTAGCGGAGCTCACAATGAGCAGTTCTTC	CASSSPPSGAHNEQFF
TRBJ1-1	TRBV19	NA	NA	TGTGCCAGTTCCACAAGAAAGAACACTGAAGCTTTCTTT	CASSTRKNTEAFF
TRBJ2-4	TRBV18	NA	NA	TGTGCCAGCTCACCCGCAGGTATCAAAAACATTCAGTACTTC	CASSPAGIKNIQYF
TRBJ2-3	TRBV24-1	NA	once	TGTGCCACCAGGCCGACGTTAGGGTCAAGGGGAGATACGCAGTATTTT	CATRPTLGSRGDTQYF
TRBJ1-6	TRBV28	NA	NA	TGTGCCAGCACTCTCAGGGGCTCCTATAATTCACCCCTCCACTTT	CASTLRGSYNSPLHF
TRBJ1-2	TRBV19	TRBD1	NA	TGTGCCAGTAGTAGGGACAGACGAGATGGCTACACCTTC	CASSRDRRDGYTF
TRBJ1-4	TRBV7-2	NA	NA	TGTGCCAGCAGAAGGGGAATGACTAATGAAAAACTGTTTTTT	CASRRGMTNEKLFF
TRBJ1-6	TRBV5-1	TRBD1	NA	TGCGCCAGCAGCTTTTTGACAGGGAGCTCCTATAATTCACCCCTCCACTTT	CASSFLTGSSYNSPLHF
TRBJ1-2	TRBV7-8	NA	NA	TGTGCCAGCAGCTCCCGGACTAGGACGGGTGATTATGGCTACACCTTC	CASSSRTRTGDYGYTF
TRBJ2-3	TRBV27	NA	NA	TGTGCCAGCAGTCCCCTGGCGGCTTGGGATACGCAGTATTTT	CASSPLAAWDTQYF
TRBJ1-2	TRBV29-1	NA	once	TGCAGCGTTGTGGAGCCCCGGGGGGGCGTGAACTATGGCTACACCTTC	CSVVEPRGGVNYGYTF
TRBJ2-1	TRBV18	NA	NA	TGTGCCAGCTCACGGTCCAACACAGACTACAATGAGCAGTTCTTC	CASSRSNTDYNEQFF